What follows is one TCR beta chain and its context. TCRdb's table, derived via immunoSEQ multiplex PCR, lists solely in-frame clones and lacks some. There are approximately 120,000 clones in the sample; roughly 86% occur only once, and 2.9% lies in the top ten. V was cut by 0 bases and J by 6 bases, with 9 bases left in between. This CDR3 spans 15 amino acids. The germline gives CDR1 MDHEN, CDR2 SYDVKM. This record comes from a study of control samples from healthy donors and cancer patients. This clonotype was obtained from a man aged 55 to 70 in good health. The V gene is TRBV28, the J gene TRBJ1-6; D is unresolved. What was sequenced was blood. The chain's CDR3 is CASSLWGGPNSPLHF. The CDR3, as DNA: TGTGCCAGCAGTTTATGGGGTGGTCCTAATTCACCCCTCCACTTT.